One sample yielded the 4 T cell receptor beta chains listed below, sequenced in a study of technical replicates of blood from several donors. Measured with immunoSEQ multiplex PCR; TCRdb has only the in-frame clones, and not every one. The repertoire holds more than 55,000 clones, with roughly nine tenths as singletons. Sequencing was performed on PBMCs. These TCRs come from a human donor in good health. Some clones in this sample may be carry-over from other donors' samples.

The chain carries TRBV25-1 and TRBJ2-1, with 10 bases fitting TRBD2. The germline CDR1 and CDR2 sequences are MGHDK and SYGVNS. The CDR3 has 16 residues. V was clipped by 6 bases and J by 4 bases; unmatched bases: 9. The CDR3 loop is CASRPFLAGAYNEQFF. In DNA form, the CDR3 reads TGTGCCAGCAGGCCCTTCCTAGCGGGAGCTTACAATGAGCAGTTCTTC.

The chain is built from TRBV29-1 and TRBJ1-1; 7 nucleotides match TRBD1. With 1 base clipped from V and 10 bases from J, the junction kept 6 bases outside the gene matches. The CDR3 is 12 residues long. Germline CDR1 reads SQVTM; CDR2 reads ANQGSEA. CDR3 nucleotides: TGCAGCGTTGAAGCTGACAGGGCTGGAGCTTTCTTT. It encodes CSVEADRAGAFF.

The rearrangement joins TRBV7-9 to TRBJ2-7; 10 bases map to TRBD1. The germline V gene encodes CDR1 SEHNR and CDR2 FQNEAQ (reference sequence). The CDR3 has 16 amino acids. Losses at the gene ends were 0 bases for V and 5 bases for J; bases not matched to a gene: 7. The CDR3 spells CASSLAGQGNIHEQYF. The DNA of the CDR3 is TGTGCCAGCAGCTTAGCGGGACAGGGGAATATCCACGAGCAGTACTTC.

This chain joins TRBV29-1 and TRBJ2-7; 9 nucleotides agree with TRBD1. Germline lookup yields CDR1 SQVTM and CDR2 ANQGSEA. The V segment lost 1 base and the J segment 3 bases; nucleotides outside the gene matches: 7. CDR3 length equals 15 residues. CDR3 DNA sequence: TGCAGCGTTGAAGGGACAGGGGCGGGAAGCTACGAGCAGTACTTC. Its translation: CSVEGTGAGSYEQYF.